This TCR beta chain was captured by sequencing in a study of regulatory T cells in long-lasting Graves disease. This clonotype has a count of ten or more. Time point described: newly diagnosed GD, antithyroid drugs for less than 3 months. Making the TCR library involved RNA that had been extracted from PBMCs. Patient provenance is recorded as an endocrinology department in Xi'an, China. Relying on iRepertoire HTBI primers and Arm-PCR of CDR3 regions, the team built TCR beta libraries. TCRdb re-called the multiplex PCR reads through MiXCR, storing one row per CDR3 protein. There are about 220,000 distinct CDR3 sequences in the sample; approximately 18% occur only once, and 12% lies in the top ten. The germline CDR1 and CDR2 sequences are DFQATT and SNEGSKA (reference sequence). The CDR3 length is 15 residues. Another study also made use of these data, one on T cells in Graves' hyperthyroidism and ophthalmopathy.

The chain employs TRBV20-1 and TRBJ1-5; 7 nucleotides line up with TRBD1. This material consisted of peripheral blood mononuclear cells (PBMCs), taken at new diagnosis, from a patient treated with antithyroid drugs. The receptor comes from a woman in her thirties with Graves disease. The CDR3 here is CSGGEGASSNQPQHF. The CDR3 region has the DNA TGCAGCGGGGGGGAGGGGGCCAGCTCTAATCAGCCCCAGCATTTT.